What follows are 28 T cell receptor beta chains derived from one specimen sequenced in a study of beta chain features in type 1 diabetes. Expressed TCRB transcripts were sequenced because the isolated RNA had all been reverse transcribed beforehand. Clones were read by immunoSEQ multiplex PCR, and TCRdb kept only the in-frame ones, dropping some. Here the sample spans 300,000 to 450,000 clones, 10% to 15% being singletons. The specimen was naive CD4+ T cells from blood. The source is a man younger than 35 in good health.

This clone was detected only a few times. V and J are TRBV7-3 and TRBJ2-7, with 11 bases matching TRBD1. J gave up 7 bases and V 6 bases, and 8 bases lay outside the gene matches. Germline loops: CDR1 SGHTA, CDR2 FQGTGA. The CDR3 extends over 14 amino acids. CDR3 sequence reads: CASSTGQGVSEQYF. The CDR3 region has the DNA TGTGCCAGCAGTACGGGACAGGGGGTGAGTGAGCAGTACTTC.

The V call is TRBV11-2, the J call TRBJ1-5; D may be TRBD1 (6 bases). CDR3 length equals 14 residues. Germline V CDR1 and CDR2: SGHAT, FQNNGV. V was trimmed by 2 bases and J by 7 bases, leaving 12 bases between them. The CDR3 DNA reads TGTGCCAGCAGCTTACAAACAGGGATGCAGCCCCAGCATTTT. It translates to CASSLQTGMQPQHF. The complete variable domain, with remaining parts taken from reference TRBV11-2 and TRBJ1-5, reads EAGVAQSPRYKIIEKRQSVAFWCNPISGHATLYWYQQILGQGPKLLIQFQNNGVVDDSQLPKDRFSAERLKGVDSTLKIQPAKLEDSAVYLCASSLQTGMQPQHFGDGTRLSIL.

V gene TRBV7-9 combines with J gene TRBJ1-2, with 8 bases matching TRBD1. The CDR3 has 14 residues. Germline lookup yields CDR1 SEHNR and CDR2 FQNEAQ (reference sequence). Germline trimming cut 2 bases from V and 3 bases from J; bases unmatched to any gene: 2. The CDR3 spells CASSLTDRDYGYTF. The CDR3 DNA reads TGTGCCAGCAGCTTAACGGACAGGGACTATGGCTACACCTTC.

This clone appeared a few times. The rearrangement joins TRBV5-1 to TRBJ2-3, with TRBD1 as a possible D gene (6 bases). Germline CDR1 SGHRS, CDR2 YFSETQ. CDR3 size: 13 residues. Trimming stripped 5 bases from V and 4 bases from J, with 11 bases between. The CDR3: CASSEQGPDTQYF. CDR3 nucleotides: TGCGCCAGCAGTGAACAGGGACCAGATACGCAGTATTTT.

This clone has only a few counts. This chain connects TRBV6-5 to TRBJ1-1, with 9 positions matching TRBD1. Germline values: CDR1 MNHEY, CDR2 SVGAGI. The CDR3 consists of 15 residues. V lost 2 bases and J lost 3; bases outside the gene matches: 4. CDR3 in amino acids: CASSYGTGWDTEAFF. DNA of the CDR3: TGTGCCAGCAGTTACGGGACAGGGTGGGACACTGAAGCTTTCTTT.

The rearrangement links TRBV27 to TRBJ1-2, with TRBD1 matching 8 bases. Trimming removed 6 bases from V and 3 bases from J; junction bases left unmatched: 6. The CDR3 spans 14 residues. Per germline, CDR1 MNHEY and CDR2 SMNVEV (reference sequence). The CDR3 is CASRPDRGDYGYTF. The CDR3 DNA reads TGTGCCAGCAGACCTGACAGGGGTGACTATGGCTACACCTTC.

A few counts support this clone. J is TRBJ2-7 and V is TRBV18; tentative D call: TRBD2 (5 bases). CDR1 and CDR2 (germline): KGHSH, LQKENI. The CDR3 extends over 13 amino acids. Trimming pared 2 bases from V and 7 bases from J, leaving 12 bases between. The CDR3 DNA reads TGTGCCAGCTCACCAGGCCCGCAGCGGGAGCAGTACTTC. This encodes CASSPGPQREQYF. The variable domain in full, with the rest retrieved from reference TRBV18 and TRBJ2-7, is NAGVMQNPRHLVRRRGQEARLRCSPMKGHSHVYWYRQLPEEGLKFMVYLQKENIIDESGMPKERFSAEFPKEGPSILRIQQVVRGDSAAYFCASSPGPQREQYFGPGTRLTVT.

The chain couples TRBV5-4 to TRBJ2-5, with 14 bases lining up with TRBD2. The ends lost 7 bases at V and 1 base at J; junction bases unmatched: 3. The CDR3 extends over 15 amino acids. The germline gives CDR1 SGHNT, CDR2 YYREEE (reference sequence). This CDR3 is CASRTSGGTQETQYF. The CDR3 DNA follows: TGTGCCAGCCGGACTAGCGGGGGGACCCAAGAGACCCAGTACTTC.

The table lists this clone with a few counts. The chain uses TRBV28 and TRBJ1-2, with D perhaps matching TRBD1 (5 bases). Trimming took off 4 bases at V and 3 bases at J, with 12 bases between the two ends. Germline CDR1 reads MDHEN; CDR2 reads SYDVKM. This CDR3 contains 14 residues. Here the CDR3 DNA reads TGTGCCAGCAGTTCTCCTGGCAGGGACTATGGCTACACCTTC. This sequence encodes CASSSPGRDYGYTF.

This chain uses TRBV19 with TRBJ2-7; D remains unclear. V gave up 5 bases and J gave up 0 bases, with 11 bases separating them. The CDR3 is 14 amino acids. The germline V gene encodes CDR1 LNHDA and CDR2 SQIVND (reference sequence). CDR3 DNA sequence: TGTGCCAGTAGTTCCAGACTGGACTCCTACGAGCAGTACTTC. It codes for CASSSRLDSYEQYF.

A few counts support this clone. The chain recombines TRBV6-6 with TRBJ2-2, with D possibly matching TRBD2 (6 bases). The germline V gene has CDR1 MNHNY and CDR2 SVGAGI (reference sequence). The V and J ends lost 6 bases and 6 bases respectively, with 11 bases between them. There are 13 residues in the CDR3. CDR3 in amino acids: CASRQTRAGELFF. The CDR3 DNA reads as TGTGCCAGCAGGCAGACTAGAGCCGGGGAGCTGTTTTTT.

Points on this clone: This sample includes further DNA sequences coding for the same CDR3. This chain's CDR3 is CASSRDRQETQYF. Here the CDR3 DNA reads TGTGCCAGCAGCCGAGACAGGCAAGAGACCCAGTACTTC. This chain connects TRBV7-2 to TRBJ2-5; D is possibly TRBD1 (6 bases). CDR1 and CDR2 (germline): SGHTA, FQGNSA. V was clipped by 5 bases and J by 2 bases, with 9 bases between them. The CDR3 is 13 residues long.

This clone showed up just a few times. The chain uses TRBV4-3 and TRBJ2-1; 7 bases match TRBD1. CDR3 length: 13 residues. CDR1 is LGHNA and CDR2 is YSLEER in the germline V gene. J was trimmed by 13 bases and V by 4 bases; bases with no gene match: 10. The CDR3 protein is CASSPQTGITQFF. CDR3 in DNA: TGCGCCAGCAGCCCCCAGACAGGGATCACCCAGTTCTTC.

This clone came up a few times. As DNA, the CDR3 is TGTGCCAGCATTCCATATACGGGAGCCACAGATACGCAGTATTTT. Amino acids: CASIPYTGATDTQYF. This rearrangement joins TRBV28 to TRBJ2-3, with a tentative D call TRBD2 (6 bases). Germline CDR1 MDHEN, CDR2 SYDVKM. The V and J ends lost 7 bases and 2 bases respectively, with 16 bases between them. This CDR3 region has 15 residues.

In this sample, this clone turned up a few times. The chain has TRBV30 and TRBJ1-1; 9 nucleotides line up with TRBD1. This CDR3 comprises 12 residues. CDR1 GTSNPN and CDR2 SVGIG come from the germline V gene (reference sequence). V trimming: 3 bases; J trimming: 11 bases; junction bases outside the gene matches: 7. In nucleotides, the CDR3 is TGTGCCTGGAGGACGACAGGGGGGATTGCTTTCTTT. It codes for CAWRTTGGIAFF. Full variable domain (remainder filled in from reference TRBV30 and TRBJ1-1): SQTIHQWPATLVQPVGSPLSLECTVEGTSNPNLYWYRQAAGRGLQLLFYSVGIGQISSEVPQNLSASRPQDRQFILSSKKLLLSDSGFYLCAWRTTGGIAFFGQGTRLTVV.

In its sample, this clone was seen a few times. V usage is TRBV7-3 and J usage is TRBJ2-5, with D possibly TRBD2 on 6 matching bases. This CDR3 comprises 16 residues. The ends were cut back, 4 bases at V and 2 bases at J, with 17 bases in the middle. The germline gives CDR1 SGHTA, CDR2 FQGTGA. The CDR3: CASSSPGGNRQETQYF. CDR3 sequence (DNA): TGTGCCAGCAGCTCGCCCGGCGGGAATAGGCAAGAGACCCAGTACTTC.

The rearrangement uses TRBV11-2 and TRBJ1-3; D ambiguous. V was trimmed by 1 base and J by 1 base, leaving 5 bases between them. The CDR3 runs to 14 residues. CDR1 and CDR2 from the germline V gene are SGHAT and FQNNGV. The chain's CDR3 is CASSLGASGNTIYF. CDR3 DNA sequence: TGTGCCAGCAGCTTAGGGGCTTCTGGAAACACCATATATTTT.

This clone was recorded a few times. V and J are TRBV5-6 and TRBJ1-5; 7 bases are shared with TRBD1. Germline V gene sequence: CDR1 SGHDT, CDR2 YYEEEE. The trim removed 3 bases at V and 3 bases at J, leaving 12 bases unmatched. This CDR3 contains 17 residues. CDR3 protein: CASSSTHRGRYNQPQHF. The CDR3 DNA is TGTGCCAGCAGCTCGACTCACAGGGGAAGATACAATCAGCCCCAGCATTTT.

The chain joins TRBV5-4 to TRBJ2-1, with 7 bases matching TRBD1. CDR1 and CDR2 (germline): SGHNT, YYREEE (reference sequence). With V trimmed by 4 bases and J by 7 bases, 14 bases remained unmatched. CDR3 length equals 16 residues. Written as DNA, the CDR3 is TGTGCCAGCAGCGTGGGACAGCCGTCTCCCTGGAATGAGCAGTTCTTC. Amino acid sequence: CASSVGQPSPWNEQFF. Complete variable domain (other parts from reference TRBV5-4 and TRBJ2-1): ETGVTQSPTHLIKTRGQQVTLRCSSQSGHNTVSWYQQALGQGPQFIFQYYREEENGRGNFPPRFSGLQFPNYSSELNVNALELDDSALYLCASSVGQPSPWNEQFFGPGTRLTVL.

This clone was detected a few times. The chain uses TRBV6-5 and TRBJ2-2, with a possible D match to TRBD1 (7 bases). The germline V and J ends were trimmed by 6 bases and 0 bases, with 11 bases remaining between them. The length of the CDR3 is 15 residues. Germline V gives CDR1 MNHEY, CDR2 SVGAGI. The CDR3 loop is CASRRGQSNTGELFF. Written as DNA, the CDR3 is TGTGCCAGCAGGCGGGGACAGTCGAACACCGGGGAGCTGTTTTTT.

This chain links TRBV29-1 with TRBJ2-1, with D possibly being TRBD1 (7 bases). The CDR3 spans 12 residues. Trimming removed 4 bases at V and 5 bases at J, with 9 bases between. Germline V gives CDR1 SQVTM, CDR2 ANQGSEA. For the CDR3, the DNA is TGCAGCGTTGGCGGGACAGACAATGAGCAGTTCTTC. Translating gives CSVGGTDNEQFF.

V is TRBV19 and J is TRBJ2-1; 7 positions match TRBD2. Unmatched junction bases numbered 6, after V lost 4 bases and J lost 6 bases. Germline CDR1 is LNHDA and CDR2 is SQIVND (reference sequence). The CDR3 contains 14 residues. The CDR3 spells CASSTTSVSNEQFF. The CDR3 region has the DNA TGTGCCAGTAGTACCACTAGCGTCAGCAATGAGCAGTTCTTC.

The chain carries TRBV7-2 and TRBJ1-1; D remains unclear. CDR1 is SGHTA and CDR2 is FQGNSA in the germline V gene. The length of the CDR3 is 13 residues. The ends were cut back, 1 base at V and 5 bases at J, with 8 bases in the middle. The DNA of the CDR3 is TGTGCCAGCAGCTTAGGGTCCGAGACTGAAGCTTTCTTT. The encoded protein is CASSLGSETEAFF.

The gene calls are TRBV6-6 and TRBJ2-4; no clear D. The CDR3 totals 15 residues. V shed 2 bases and J shed 0 bases, with 8 bases lying between them. CDR1 MNHNY and CDR2 SVGAGI come from the germline V gene (reference sequence). In DNA, the CDR3 is TGTGCCAGCAGTTACGAGGTCTTAGCCAAAAACATTCAGTACTTC. Amino acid sequence: CASSYEVLAKNIQYF.

This chain joins TRBV9 and TRBJ2-1, with D tentatively TRBD2 (6 bases). V was cut by 0 bases and J by 12 bases, with 19 bases left in between. The CDR3 is made up of 15 amino acids. CDR1 and CDR2 (germline): SGDLS, YYNGEE. For the CDR3, the DNA is TGTGCCAGCAGCGTAGATTTCGGGACTTTCGCATGGCAGTTCTTC. This gives the protein CASSVDFGTFAWQFF.

A few counts support this clone. The chain links TRBV6-5 to TRBJ2-3; 7 bases are shared with TRBD2. CDR3 length equals 15 residues. Germline trimming cut 1 base from V and 5 bases from J; bases unmatched to any gene: 6. The V gene's germline CDR1 is MNHEY and CDR2 SVGAGI. This chain's CDR3 is CASSYYSSGQDTQYF. DNA of the CDR3: TGTGCCAGCAGTTACTACTCTAGCGGACAAGATACGCAGTATTTT.

The table lists this clone with a few counts. This chain uses TRBV7-9 with TRBJ2-7; tentative D call: TRBD1 (6 bases). Trimming took 5 bases from V and 3 from J, leaving 14 bases between them. Germline CDR1 reads SEHNR; CDR2 reads FQNEAQ (reference sequence). The CDR3 spans 14 residues. The CDR3 DNA reads as TGTGCCAGCAGCGCCCTCAGGGGTGGCTACGAGCAGTACTTC. Protein: CASSALRGGYEQYF.

This clone has ten or more counts. The chain has TRBV29-1 and TRBJ2-6, with unresolved D. The CDR3 has 15 amino acids. Germline V gene data show CDR1 as SQVTM and CDR2 as ANQGSEA. With 5 bases removed from V and 0 bases from J, the gap between germline ends came to 11 bases. This chain's CDR3 is CSVRQALSGANVLTF. The DNA of the CDR3 is TGCAGCGTTAGGCAGGCGCTCTCTGGGGCCAACGTCCTGACTTTC.